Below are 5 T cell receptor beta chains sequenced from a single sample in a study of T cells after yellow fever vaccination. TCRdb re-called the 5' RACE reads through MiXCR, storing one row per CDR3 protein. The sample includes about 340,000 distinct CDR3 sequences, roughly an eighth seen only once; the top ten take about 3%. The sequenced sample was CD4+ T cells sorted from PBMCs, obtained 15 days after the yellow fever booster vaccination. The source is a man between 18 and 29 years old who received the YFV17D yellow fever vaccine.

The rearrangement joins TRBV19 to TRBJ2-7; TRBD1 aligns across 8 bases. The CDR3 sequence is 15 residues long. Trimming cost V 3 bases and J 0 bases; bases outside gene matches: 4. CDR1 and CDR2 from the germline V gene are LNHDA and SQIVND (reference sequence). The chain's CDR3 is CASSILTGVSYEQYF. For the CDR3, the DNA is TGTGCCAGTAGTATTCTGACAGGGGTCTCCTACGAGCAGTACTTC. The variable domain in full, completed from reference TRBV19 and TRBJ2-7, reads DGGITQSPKYLFRKEGQNVTLSCEQNLNHDAMYWYRQDPGQGLRLIYYSQIVNDFQKGDIAEGYSVSREKKESFPLTVTSAQKNPTAFYLCASSILTGVSYEQYFGPGTRLTVT.

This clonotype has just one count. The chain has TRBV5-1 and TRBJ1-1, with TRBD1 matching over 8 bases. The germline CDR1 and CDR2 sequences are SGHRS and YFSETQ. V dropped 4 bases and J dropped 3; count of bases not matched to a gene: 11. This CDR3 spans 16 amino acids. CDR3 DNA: TGCGCCAGCAGCCCAGGACAGGGTACAACTTACACTGAAGCTTTCTTT. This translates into CASSPGQGTTYTEAFF.

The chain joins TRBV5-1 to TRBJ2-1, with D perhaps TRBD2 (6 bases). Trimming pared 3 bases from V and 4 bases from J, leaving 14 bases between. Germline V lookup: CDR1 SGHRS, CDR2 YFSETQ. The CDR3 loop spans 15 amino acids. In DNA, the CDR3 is TGCGCCAGCAGCTCAGGGACTTCTGCATACAATGAGCAGTTCTTC. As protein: CASSSGTSAYNEQFF.

Here the CDR3 reads CASTAGQGDTEAFF. CDR3 bases: TGTGCCAGCACCGCGGGACAGGGGGACACTGAAGCTTTCTTT. The chain couples TRBV28 to TRBJ1-1, with 11 bases that match TRBD1. The CDR3 loop spans 14 amino acids. Germline CDR1 MDHEN, CDR2 SYDVKM. V dropped 7 bases and J dropped 3; count of bases not matched to a gene: 4.

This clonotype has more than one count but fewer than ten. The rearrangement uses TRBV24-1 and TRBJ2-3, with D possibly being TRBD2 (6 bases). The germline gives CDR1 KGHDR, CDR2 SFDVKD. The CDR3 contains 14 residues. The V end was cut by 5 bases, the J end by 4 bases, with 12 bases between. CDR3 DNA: TGTGCCACCAGTGGGGGAGGAGCGGCAGATACGCAGTATTTT. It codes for CATSGGGAADTQYF.